The 32 T cell receptor beta chains below were found in one sample sequenced in a study of shared clonotypes between healthy human individuals. The repertoire was sequenced with immunoSEQ multiplex PCR; TCRdb's copy has only in-frame clones and lacks some. The sample gives around 1.4 million clones, around 98.5% of which show up once; under 0.45% is in the top ten. The sample comprised naive CD4+ T cells sorted from blood. Regarding subset: CD45RA+ positively selected. The receptors come from a man aged 25 to 45 in good health.

The chain links TRBV7-8 to TRBJ2-3; D is perhaps TRBD2 (6 bases). CDR3 size: 16 residues. Germline CDR1 reads SGHVS; CDR2 reads FQNEAQ. Trimming cost V 5 bases and J 2 bases, with 17 bases left between them. The CDR3 here is CASSLQRAGSTDTQYF. The DNA of the CDR3 is TGTGCCAGCAGCCTACAACGTGCGGGGTCCACAGATACGCAGTATTTT.

This clone was picked up one time. The J gene is TRBJ2-7, the V gene TRBV28; a weak D match, TRBD2 (6 bases). Germline assignment: CDR1 MDHEN and CDR2 SYDVKM. The CDR3 contains 15 residues. The germline V and J ends were trimmed by 3 bases and 2 bases, with 14 bases remaining between them. The CDR3 nucleotides read TGTGCCAGCAGTTTGCCTGGGTCGGGGGCCTACGAGCAGTACTTC. Its translation is CASSLPGSGAYEQYF.

The rearrangement links TRBV9 to TRBJ2-1, with 9 positions matching TRBD2. Unmatched junction bases numbered 7, after V lost 4 bases and J lost 5 bases. Germline V gives CDR1 SGDLS, CDR2 YYNGEE. The CDR3 runs 15 residues. DNA for the CDR3: TGTGCCAGCAGCCCCTCGGGCGGGAGGGACAATGAGCAGTTCTTC. Amino acids: CASSPSGGRDNEQFF.

V gene TRBV12-5 combines with J gene TRBJ1-1, with 7 bases matching TRBD1. The CDR3 runs 16 residues. Germline CDR1 LGHNT, CDR2 FRNRAP. J lost 0 bases, V lost 6 bases, and 10 bases had no gene match. The DNA of the CDR3 is TGTGCTAGTGGACTAGAATCGGGACAGTTGAACACTGAAGCTTTCTTT. It translates to CASGLESGQLNTEAFF.

The CDR3 here is CASSYRHVASYGYTF. CDR3 sequence (DNA): TGTGCCAGCAGTTACCGTCATGTAGCCTCCTATGGCTACACCTTC. V gene TRBV6-5 combines with J gene TRBJ1-2; D is uncertain. This CDR3 is 15 amino acids long. Germline CDR1 reads MNHEY; CDR2 reads SVGAGI. The ends were cut back, 2 bases at V and 4 bases at J, with 14 bases in the middle.

This chain links TRBV2 with TRBJ1-2, with no clear D. Germline assignment: CDR1 SNHLY and CDR2 FYNNEI. Trimming left V 2 bases short and J 2 bases short, with 12 bases between. CDR3 length: 15 residues. CDR3 nucleotides: TGTGCCAGCAGTGAACCCCTCCGATTCAACTATGGCTACACCTTC. It codes for CASSEPLRFNYGYTF. The variable domain in full, with the rest retrieved from reference TRBV2 and TRBJ1-2, is EPEVTQTPSHQVTQMGQEVILRCVPISNHLYFYWYRQILGQKVEFLVSFYNNEISEKSEIFDDQFSVERPDGSNFTLKIRSTKLEDSAMYFCASSEPLRFNYGYTFGSGTRLTVV.

The chain has TRBV7-2 and TRBJ2-7; 7 bases are shared with TRBD2. V shed 5 bases and J 7 bases; nucleotides not matched to a gene: 5. Germline loops: CDR1 SGHTA, CDR2 FQGNSA. This CDR3 is built from 12 residues. The CDR3 bases are TGTGCCAGCAGCGGGCGGGAGATGGAGCAGTACTTC. Its protein product is CASSGREMEQYF.

The chain combines TRBV2 with TRBJ2-1; a weak D match, TRBD1 (5 bases). This CDR3 is built from 17 residues. Germline values: CDR1 SNHLY, CDR2 FYNNEI. Trimming removed 6 bases at V and 1 base at J, with 19 bases between. The CDR3 DNA sequence: TGTGCCAGCAGGACCCGCCCAGGGAAATTTTCCTACAATGAGCAGTTCTTC. Residues: CASRTRPGKFSYNEQFF.

This chain connects TRBV10-1 to TRBJ1-3, with D maybe TRBD1 (6 bases). Germline V gene lookup returns CDR1 WNHNN and CDR2 SYGVQD (reference sequence). The V end was cut by 5 bases, the J end by 1 base, with 6 bases between. The CDR3 consists of 13 residues. The CDR3 spells CASSTGSGNTIYF. The CDR3 bases are TGCGCCAGCAGTACAGGGTCTGGAAACACCATATATTTT.

The rearrangement links TRBV28 to TRBJ1-5; D perhaps matches TRBD1 (6 bases). Germline V gene sequence: CDR1 MDHEN, CDR2 SYDVKM. V was shortened by 6 bases and J by 2 bases, with 14 bases between the two germline ends. The CDR3 is made up of 15 amino acids. CDR3 residues: CASSITGSGNQPQHF. In DNA form, the CDR3 reads TGTGCCAGCAGCATTACAGGGTCAGGCAATCAGCCCCAGCATTTT. The whole variable domain, filled in from reference TRBV28 and TRBJ1-5, reads DVKVTQSSRYLVKRTGEKVFLECVQDMDHENMFWYRQDPGLGLRLIYFSYDVKMKEKGDIPEGYSVSREKKERFSLILESASTNQTSMYLCASSITGSGNQPQHFGDGTRLSIL.

This clone was picked up one time. V gene TRBV18 combines with J gene TRBJ2-1; a weak D match, TRBD2 (5 bases). This CDR3 spans 13 amino acids. Trimming removed 6 bases from V and 9 bases from J, with 15 bases in between. The V gene's germline CDR1 is KGHSH and CDR2 LQKENI. CDR3 region: CASSLDQEGEQFF. The CDR3 DNA follows: TGTGCCAGCTCTTTGGACCAAGAGGGTGAGCAGTTCTTC.

The rearrangement joins TRBV19 to TRBJ2-2; the D gene is possibly TRBD1 (6 bases). The CDR3 contains 13 residues. In germline, CDR1 is LNHDA, CDR2 SQIVND (reference sequence). The V and J ends lost 7 bases and 4 bases respectively, with 10 bases between them. The CDR3 DNA is TGTGCCAGTAAAATAGGGGGCACCGGGGAGCTGTTTTTT. Protein product: CASKIGGTGELFF.

J is TRBJ1-4 and V is TRBV19; 8 bases agree with TRBD1. The germline V gene encodes CDR1 LNHDA and CDR2 SQIVND (reference sequence). The CDR3 is made up of 14 amino acids. Trimming took 6 bases from V and 7 from J; bases not matched to a gene: 7. The CDR3 loop is CASSGTGRSEKLFF. CDR3 coding DNA: TGTGCCAGTAGCGGGACAGGTCGCTCTGAAAAACTGTTTTTT. Looking up the rest from reference TRBV19 and TRBJ1-4 gives the full variable domain: DGGITQSPKYLFRKEGQNVTLSCEQNLNHDAMYWYRQDPGQGLRLIYYSQIVNDFQKGDIAEGYSVSREKKESFPLTVTSAQKNPTAFYLCASSGTGRSEKLFFGSGTQLSVL.

The CDR3 here is CASSEQWSSYEQYF. In DNA, the CDR3 is TGTGCCAGCAGTGAGCAGTGGAGCTCCTACGAGCAGTACTTC. J is TRBJ2-7 and V is TRBV2, with no clear D. CDR3 length: 14 residues. Trimming took off 3 bases at V and 0 bases at J, with 9 bases between the two ends. CDR1 is SNHLY, CDR2 FYNNEI, per germline.

The V call is TRBV2, the J call TRBJ1-1; perhaps TRBD1 as D (6 bases). Germline lookup yields CDR1 SNHLY and CDR2 FYNNEI. The CDR3 is made up of 16 amino acids. Between the trimmed V and J ends, which lost 5 bases and 7 bases, there was a span of 23 bases. This chain's CDR3 is CASSPPRSGTPYEAFF. The CDR3 region has the DNA TGTGCCAGCAGTCCCCCCCGGAGCGGGACACCTTATGAAGCTTTCTTT.

Ten or more counts support this clone. Germline and junction disagree at one end, which may indicate a read error. The CDR3 reads CASMHLTSGSWKHF. CDR3 DNA sequence: TGTGCCAGCATGCATTTGACTAGCGGGAGTTGGAAACACTTC. The V call is TRBV27, the J call TRBJ2-7; 12 bases line up with TRBD2. CDR1 and CDR2 (germline): MNHEY, SMNVEV (reference sequence). CDR3 size: 14 residues.

The CDR3 protein is CAWRRAPTEAFF. CDR3 sequence (DNA): TGTGCCTGGAGAAGGGCTCCGACTGAAGCTTTCTTT. This chain uses TRBV30 with TRBJ1-1; D is unresolved. The CDR3 covers 12 residues. V lost 3 bases to trimming and J lost 5 bases, with 10 bases between them. The V gene's germline CDR1 is GTSNPN and CDR2 SVGIG (reference sequence).

The chain couples TRBV19 to TRBJ1-2; D is unclear. Trimming took off 4 bases at V and 8 bases at J, with 14 bases between the two ends. The CDR3 is 13 amino acids. CDR1 is LNHDA and CDR2 is SQIVND in the germline V gene (reference sequence). The CDR3 region has the DNA TGTGCCAGTAGTAGTATGACCCCGGGAGGCTACACCTTC. Amino acids: CASSSMTPGGYTF.

This chain joins TRBV28 and TRBJ2-7; D is possibly TRBD2 (6 bases). Germline assignment: CDR1 MDHEN and CDR2 SYDVKM. V dropped 7 bases and J dropped 6 bases, with 19 bases sitting between them. This CDR3 spans 14 amino acids. CDR3 sequence: CASNMATSPSEQYF. For the CDR3, the DNA is TGTGCCAGCAATATGGCGACTAGTCCCTCCGAGCAGTACTTC.

The V and J genes are TRBV16 and TRBJ2-6; TRBD2 is a possible D gene (6 bases). This CDR3 is 16 amino acids long. Trimming removed 0 bases from V and 2 bases from J, with 8 bases in between. CDR1 KGHSY and CDR2 FQNENV come from the germline V gene. CDR3 nucleotides: TGTGCCAGCAGCCAATCTTCGGGGGCTGGGGCCAACGTCCTGACTTTC. It translates to CASSQSSGAGANVLTF.

This clone was recorded once. The chain combines TRBV5-1 with TRBJ1-1; D ambiguous. V lost 7 bases and J 0 bases, leaving 19 bases between the germline ends. The germline gives CDR1 SGHRS, CDR2 YFSETQ. CDR3 size: 16 residues. Here the CDR3 DNA reads TGCGCCAGCTCCGGGGTTGGCGGCTCCATGAACACTGAAGCTTTCTTT. This codes for CASSGVGGSMNTEAFF.

The genes are TRBV28 and TRBJ2-7; maybe TRBD1 (7 bases). The germline V and J ends were trimmed by 5 bases and 7 bases, with 12 bases remaining between them. The CDR3 is 12 amino acids. Per the germline V gene, CDR1 is MDHEN and CDR2 is SYDVKM. CDR3 residues: CASSTGAGEQYF. CDR3 DNA sequence: TGTGCCAGCAGTACAGGGGCGGGGGAGCAGTACTTC.

The V and J genes are TRBV11-2 and TRBJ2-1; the D gene could be TRBD1 or TRBD2 (5 bases each). Germline CDR1 reads SGHAT; CDR2 reads FQNNGV. This CDR3 is 16 amino acids long. V lost 6 bases, J lost 0 bases, and 15 bases lay in between. The CDR3 reads CASSPRVRDSYNEQFF. The CDR3 DNA reads TGTGCCAGCAGTCCCAGGGTTCGGGACTCCTACAATGAGCAGTTCTTC.

The gene calls are TRBV28 and TRBJ2-2; the D gene is possibly TRBD2 (6 bases). The CDR3 loop spans 14 amino acids. Per the germline V gene, CDR1 is MDHEN and CDR2 is SYDVKM. V shed 10 bases and J shed 3 bases, with 15 bases lying between them. CDR3 region: CATWPGDHTGELFF. The CDR3 region has the DNA TGTGCCACCTGGCCGGGAGACCACACCGGGGAGCTGTTTTTT. Full variable domain (outside the CDR3, taken from reference TRBV28 and TRBJ2-2): DVKVTQSSRYLVKRTGEKVFLECVQDMDHENMFWYRQDPGLGLRLIYFSYDVKMKEKGDIPEGYSVSREKKERFSLILESASTNQTSMYLCATWPGDHTGELFFGEGSRLTVL.

The chain joins TRBV7-2 to TRBJ2-7; 7 bases agree with TRBD2. V gave up 5 bases and J gave up 6 bases; unmatched junction bases: 7. The CDR3 length is 13 residues. Germline assignment: CDR1 SGHTA and CDR2 FQGNSA. The CDR3 DNA follows: TGTGCCAGCAGCCAAATGACGGGAGGCGAGCAGTACTTC. Protein sequence: CASSQMTGGEQYF. The whole variable domain, remainder taken from reference TRBV7-2 and TRBJ2-7, is GAGVSQSPSNKVTEKGKDVELRCDPISGHTALYWYRQSLGQGLEFLIYFQGNSAPDKSGLPSDRFSAERTGGSVSTLTIQRTQQEDSAVYLCASSQMTGGEQYFGPGTRLTVT.

Notes on this clone: The sample has other DNA sequences that encode this CDR3 too. This sequence joins TRBV7-2 and TRBJ2-7; D unresolved. Trimming took 0 bases from V and 5 from J, leaving 5 bases between them. Germline lookup yields CDR1 SGHTA and CDR2 FQGNSA. The CDR3 has 12 amino acids. CDR3 loop: CASSLAGHEQYF. In DNA form, the CDR3 reads TGTGCCAGCAGCTTAGCTGGCCACGAGCAGTACTTC. The variable domain in full, with the rest retrieved from reference TRBV7-2 and TRBJ2-7, is GAGVSQSPSNKVTEKGKDVELRCDPISGHTALYWYRQSLGQGLEFLIYFQGNSAPDKSGLPSDRFSAERTGGSVSTLTIQRTQQEDSAVYLCASSLAGHEQYFGPGTRLTVT.

V is TRBV19 and J is TRBJ1-2; D is undetermined. CDR3 size: 14 residues. CDR1 is LNHDA, CDR2 SQIVND, per germline (reference sequence). V was shortened by 2 bases and J by 8 bases, with 15 bases between the two germline ends. The DNA for the CDR3 is TGTGCCAGTAGTATAAGTCTTCCGGCAGAAGGCTACACCTTC. Translated: CASSISLPAEGYTF.

This clone was seen just once. The genes are TRBV2 and TRBJ2-1; D uncertain. The germline V and J ends were trimmed by 4 bases and 6 bases, with 7 bases remaining between them. The V gene's germline CDR1 is SNHLY and CDR2 FYNNEI. The CDR3 extends over 12 amino acids. The CDR3, as DNA: TGTGCCAGCAGTGTGACTGGCAATGAGCAGTTCTTC. This sequence encodes CASSVTGNEQFF.

The chain joins TRBV4-3 to TRBJ1-2; 7 bases match TRBD1. In germline, CDR1 is LGHNA, CDR2 YSLEER. Unmatched junction bases numbered 12, after V lost 0 bases and J lost 8 bases. The CDR3 loop spans 16 amino acids. CDR3 DNA: TGCGCCAGCAGCCAAGAGGTTGGACAGGCCCGAAGGGGCTACACCTTC. Protein sequence: CASSQEVGQARRGYTF.

The chain carries TRBV4-2 and TRBJ2-5; 7 bases fit TRBD1. Germline V gene sequence: CDR1 LGHNA, CDR2 YNFKEQ. The length of the CDR3 is 13 residues. V lost 4 bases and J lost 4; bases outside the gene matches: 3. The chain's CDR3 is CASSPRDRETQYF. The CDR3, as DNA: TGTGCCAGCAGCCCCCGGGACAGAGAGACCCAGTACTTC.

A note on this clone: In the same sample, other DNA sequences code for this CDR3. The J gene is TRBJ1-1, the V gene TRBV9; a weak D match, TRBD1 (5 bases). The V gene's germline CDR1 is SGDLS and CDR2 YYNGEE. This CDR3 contains 13 residues. V was trimmed by 2 bases and J by 2 bases, leaving 7 bases between them. CDR3 loop: CASSVDSNTEAFF. The CDR3 region has the DNA TGTGCCAGCAGCGTCGACAGTAACACTGAAGCTTTCTTT.

This clone was found once. The chain employs TRBV5-1 and TRBJ1-1; D perhaps matches TRBD1 (5 bases). V lost 5 bases and J lost 1, with 15 bases in between. The CDR3 consists of 15 residues. Germline CDR1 and CDR2: SGHRS and YFSETQ. The chain's CDR3 is CASRPLGGGNTEAFF. CDR3 in DNA: TGCGCCAGCAGACCATTGGGGGGAGGGAACACTGAAGCTTTCTTT.